The 28 T cell receptor beta chains given below trace back to one sample, sequenced in a study of identical twins. TCRdb re-analysed the 5' RACE reads in MiXCR, keeping a single row per CDR3 protein. The data show 280,000 or so distinct CDR3 sequences, about 8.3% seen once. This sample was also put to use in a study of yellow fever vaccine responses in identical twins.

The specimen sequenced was memory (CD45RO+) T cells sorted from blood. The source is a woman between 18 and 29 years old in good health.

This clonotype has a count of ten or more. The rearrangement joins TRBV3-1 to TRBJ2-2; D is unclear. Trimming removed 0 bases from V and 7 bases from J, with 15 bases in between. This CDR3 has 16 amino acids. Germline V CDR1 and CDR2: LGHDT, YNNKEL (reference sequence). Here the CDR3 reads CASSQEHYTAVGELFF. The CDR3 nucleotides read TGTGCCAGCAGCCAAGAGCACTATACGGCGGTCGGGGAGCTGTTTTTT.

This clonotype was detected ten times or more. The chain carries TRBV12-3 or TRBV12-4 and TRBJ1-2; D is uncertain. The CDR3 consists of 15 residues. V lost 0 bases and J lost 4, with 12 bases in between. The CDR3 DNA reads TGTGCCAGCAGTTTAGCCCGGACTGATGTCTATGGCTACACCTTC. Amino acids: CASSLARTDVYGYTF.

This clonotype was counted ten times or more. The rearrangement uses TRBV3-1 and TRBJ2-4, with 7 bases lining up with TRBD1. Trimming at V came to 4 bases and at J to 2 bases, leaving 8 bases not matched to a gene. The CDR3 sequence is 16 residues long. Germline V CDR1 and CDR2: LGHDT, YNNKEL (reference sequence). The DNA of the CDR3 is TGTGCCAGCAGCCCCCTTCTGACAGGGCCCAAAAACATTCAGTACTTC. Amino acid sequence: CASSPLLTGPKNIQYF.

In this sample, this clonotype turned up a few times. This chain connects TRBV7-2 to TRBJ2-1, with 12 bases matching TRBD2. The CDR3 totals 19 residues. Germline lookup yields CDR1 SGHTA and CDR2 FQGNSA. The trim removed 0 bases at V and 5 bases at J, leaving 11 bases unmatched. The CDR3: CASSLATASGRAKDNEQFF. CDR3 bases: TGTGCCAGCAGCTTAGCTACGGCTAGCGGGAGGGCCAAGGACAATGAGCAGTTCTTC.

This clonotype was picked up a small number of times. The chain links TRBV2 to TRBJ2-3; possible D gene TRBD1, 6 bases. V was clipped by 5 bases and J by 0 bases, with 15 bases between them. The CDR3 is 16 amino acids. Germline V gene lookup returns CDR1 SNHLY and CDR2 FYNNEI. DNA of the CDR3: TGTGCCAGCAGTCTGCAAGCAGGGGCCAGCACAGATACGCAGTATTTT. Its protein is CASSLQAGASTDTQYF.

This clonotype appeared a few times. The chain recombines TRBV6-2 or TRBV6-3 with TRBJ2-7, with a tentative D call TRBD1 (5 bases). The CDR3 totals 14 residues. Germline V gene sequence: CDR1 MNHEY, CDR2 SVGEGT. Trimming removed 5 bases from V and 6 bases from J, with 17 bases in between. This CDR3 reads CASSPRTSAGEQYF. In DNA, the CDR3 is TGTGCCAGCAGTCCAAGGACATCGGCCGGCGAGCAGTACTTC.

J is TRBJ1-5 and V is TRBV20-1, with TRBD1 matching over 8 bases. Per germline, CDR1 DFQATT and CDR2 SNEGSKA (reference sequence). This CDR3 spans 13 amino acids. The V and J ends lost 6 bases and 1 base, in that order; junction bases with no gene match: 2. The CDR3 region is CSARQGSNQPQHF. CDR3 bases: TGCAGTGCCAGACAGGGGAGCAATCAGCCCCAGCATTTT.

This clonotype was seen repeatedly, ten times or more. The DNA of the CDR3 is TGCAGCGTTTCAGGGCAACATTTGGGGACTAGCGGGAGTTGGTCCTACGAGCAGTACTTC. Translation gives CSVSGQHLGTSGSWSYEQYF. The chain recombines TRBV29-1 with TRBJ2-7; 14 bases match TRBD2. Looked up from germline, CDR1 is SQVTM and CDR2 is ANQGSEA. V lost 5 bases, J lost 1 base, and 19 bases stayed unmatched. The CDR3 loop spans 20 amino acids.

The rearrangement links TRBV29-1 to TRBJ1-2; no clear D gene. CDR3 length: 12 residues. V lost 7 bases and J 7 bases, leaving 16 bases between the germline ends. The germline V gene encodes CDR1 SQVTM and CDR2 ANQGSEA. CDR3 nucleotide sequence: TGCAGCGCCACTGCCTGGGTTAGTGGCTACACCTTC. It is translated as CSATAWVSGYTF.

This clonotype showed up many times. V is TRBV27 and J is TRBJ1-1; a weak D match, TRBD1 (6 bases). The germline V and J ends were trimmed by 6 bases and 3 bases, with 11 bases remaining between them. The germline gives CDR1 MNHEY, CDR2 SMNVEV (reference sequence). CDR3 length: 13 amino acids. The DNA for the CDR3 is TGTGCCAGCAGCCTGGACAGCCACACTGAAGCTTTCTTT. This encodes CASSLDSHTEAFF.

The J gene is TRBJ2-7, the V gene TRBV25-1, with D perhaps TRBD1 or TRBD2 (6 bases each). V was pared by 3 bases and J by 4 bases, with 22 bases between. Germline CDR1 is MGHDK and CDR2 is SYGVNS. The CDR3 extends over 17 amino acids. In nucleotides, the CDR3 is TGTGCCAGCAGTGATGACCGGGACTCCAGTAGGGGGTACGAGCAGTACTTC. It is translated as CASSDDRDSSRGYEQYF.

Many counts were recorded for this clonotype. The chain couples TRBV28 to TRBJ1-1; D perhaps matches TRBD1 (5 bases). CDR1 is MDHEN and CDR2 is SYDVKM in the germline V gene. V gave up 1 base and J gave up 4 bases, with 10 bases separating them. The CDR3 has 14 amino acids. In DNA, the CDR3 is TGTGCCAGCAGTTTATCGCAGGGCAGCACTGAAGCTTTCTTT. It yields the protein CASSLSQGSTEAFF.

This clonotype was detected a few times. The chain joins TRBV15 to TRBJ2-2, with 7 bases aligning to TRBD1. J gave up 4 bases and V 4 bases, and 6 bases lay outside the gene matches. This CDR3 contains 15 residues. Per the germline V gene, CDR1 is LNHNV and CDR2 is YYDKDF (reference sequence). The CDR3 protein is CATSKGQETTGELFF. The CDR3 bases are TGTGCCACCAGCAAAGGACAGGAGACCACCGGGGAGCTGTTTTTT.

Ten or more counts support this clonotype. V gene TRBV14 combines with J gene TRBJ2-3, with D perhaps matching TRBD1 (6 bases). Between the trimmed V and J ends, which lost 5 bases and 4 bases, there was a span of 10 bases. The CDR3 extends over 13 amino acids. Germline CDR1 reads SGHDN; CDR2 reads FVKESK. The CDR3 sequence: CASSNYRADTQYF. The DNA for the CDR3 is TGTGCCAGCAGCAATTACAGGGCAGATACGCAGTATTTT.

This clonotype was observed at least ten times. The V gene is TRBV15, the J gene TRBJ1-2, with a weak D call TRBD1 (5 bases). The CDR3 loop spans 16 amino acids. Germline CDR1 is LNHNV and CDR2 is YYDKDF (reference sequence). V was trimmed by 2 bases and J by 8 bases, leaving 21 bases between them. The CDR3 spells CATSRPVGDGPLGYTF. The CDR3 bases are TGTGCCACCAGCAGACCCGTCGGGGACGGACCACTAGGCTACACCTTC.

The chain uses TRBV2 and TRBJ1-2; D is unresolved. CDR3 size: 12 residues. Per the germline V gene, CDR1 is SNHLY and CDR2 is FYNNEI. Trimming removed 8 bases from V and 4 bases from J, with 11 bases in between. CDR3 in amino acids: CASGHPGYGYTF. The CDR3, as DNA: TGTGCCAGCGGCCACCCTGGCTATGGCTACACCTTC.

There are many counts of this clonotype. The chain is built from TRBV19 and TRBJ2-2; D tentatively fits TRBD1 or TRBD2 (6 bases each). Per germline, CDR1 LNHDA and CDR2 SQIVND (reference sequence). Trimming stripped 6 bases from V and 0 bases from J, with 14 bases between. This CDR3 has 16 amino acids. The CDR3 region is CASSLFGGSNTGELFF. CDR3 sequence (DNA): TGTGCCAGTAGCCTCTTCGGGGGCTCGAACACCGGGGAGCTGTTTTTT.

Ten or more counts support this clonotype. The chain has TRBV11-2 and TRBJ2-1; 11 bases align to TRBD2. Per germline, CDR1 SGHAT and CDR2 FQNNGV. This CDR3 contains 18 residues. The ends lost 2 bases at V and 0 bases at J; junction bases unmatched: 6. The CDR3: CASSLLGLAGGSYNEQFF. The DNA for the CDR3 is TGTGCCAGCAGCTTATTGGGGCTAGCGGGGGGCTCCTACAATGAGCAGTTCTTC.

This clonotype showed up just a few times. The rearrangement links TRBV9 to TRBJ1-2; D is undetermined. This CDR3 contains 15 residues. CDR1 and CDR2 from the germline V gene are SGDLS and YYNGEE. Trimming removed 0 bases from V and 0 bases from J, with 9 bases in between. The DNA for the CDR3 is TGTGCCAGCAGCGTAGCGACAAATACTAACTATGGCTACACCTTC. It is translated as CASSVATNTNYGYTF.

This clonotype has a count of ten or more. The chain uses TRBV10-2 and TRBJ2-1; no reliable D call. Trimming cost V 0 bases and J 5 bases, with 5 bases left between them. Germline lookup yields CDR1 WSHSY and CDR2 SAAADI. The length of the CDR3 is 13 residues. The CDR3 loop reads CASSESEHNEQFF. As DNA, the CDR3 is TGCGCCAGCAGTGAGTCGGAACACAATGAGCAGTTCTTC.

This clonotype came up many times. J is TRBJ1-1 and V is TRBV5-1; D not certain. Trimming removed 5 bases from V and 1 base from J, with 15 bases in between. The CDR3 contains 15 residues. Germline lookup yields CDR1 SGHRS and CDR2 YFSETQ. CDR3 residues: CASRIGRTENTEAFF. The CDR3 DNA reads TGCGCCAGCAGGATAGGGAGAACAGAGAACACTGAAGCTTTCTTT.

This clonotype was observed a handful of times. The CDR3: CASSLWATNEKLFF. CDR3 DNA sequence: TGCGCCAGCAGCTTATGGGCAACTAATGAAAAACTGTTTTTT. This chain uses TRBV5-1 with TRBJ1-4; D remains unclear. CDR1 SGHRS and CDR2 YFSETQ come from the germline V gene. This CDR3 comprises 14 residues. Trimming pared 2 bases from V and 0 bases from J, leaving 5 bases between.

The V gene is TRBV4-2, the J gene TRBJ2-3; TRBD2 might be the D (5 bases). V dropped 0 bases and J dropped 5 bases, with 12 bases sitting between them. Germline values: CDR1 LGHNA, CDR2 YNFKEQ. There are 15 residues in the CDR3. The CDR3 is CASSQEVNRGDTQYF. DNA of the CDR3: TGTGCCAGCAGCCAAGAGGTTAATCGGGGAGATACGCAGTATTTT.

This clonotype showed up just a few times. V usage is TRBV24-1 and J usage is TRBJ2-3; 12 nucleotides match TRBD2. The trim removed 3 bases at V and 4 bases at J, leaving 10 bases unmatched. From germline, CDR1 is KGHDR and CDR2 SFDVKD. This CDR3 has 18 amino acids. In nucleotides, the CDR3 is TGTGCCACCAGTGATCCCGGGACTAGCGGGTTGGCTTCAGATACGCAGTATTTT. Protein sequence: CATSDPGTSGLASDTQYF.

This clonotype was counted between two and nine times. The rearrangement links TRBV5-6 to TRBJ2-7; TRBD1 matches at 7 bases. This CDR3 has 14 amino acids. J was trimmed by 5 bases and V by 6 bases; bases with no gene match: 11. Per germline, CDR1 SGHDT and CDR2 YYEEEE. CDR3 sequence: CASMRTGMVDEQYF. The CDR3 nucleotides read TGTGCCAGCATGCGGACAGGAATGGTCGACGAGCAGTACTTC. Using reference TRBV5-6 and TRBJ2-7 for the parts outside the CDR3, the full variable domain is DAGVTQSPTHLIKTRGQQVTLRCSPKSGHDTVSWYQQALGQGPQFIFQYYEEEERQRGNFPDRFSGHQFPNYSSELNVNALLLGDSALYLCASMRTGMVDEQYFGPGTRLTVT.

This clonotype turned up a few times. The CDR3 protein is CASSLAWSGDYF. In nucleotides, the CDR3 is TGTGCCAGCAGCTTGGCCTGGTCAGGGGACTACTTC. The rearrangement links TRBV5-6 to TRBJ2-5; possible D gene TRBD1, 6 bases. This CDR3 has 12 residues. Per the germline V gene, CDR1 is SGHDT and CDR2 is YYEEEE. V dropped 0 bases and J dropped 14 bases, with 14 bases sitting between them.

This clonotype occurred many times. The genes are TRBV20-1 and TRBJ1-2, with 9 bases lining up with TRBD1. CDR1 and CDR2 (germline): DFQATT, SNEGSKA (reference sequence). This CDR3 has 14 residues. The trim removed 6 bases at V and 3 bases at J, leaving 8 bases unmatched. The DNA for the CDR3 is TGCAGTGCACAACAGGGGGCGTTGGACTATGGCTACACCTTC. Translating it yields CSAQQGALDYGYTF.

V usage is TRBV2 and J usage is TRBJ2-7; the D gene is possibly TRBD2 (6 bases). The germline V gene has CDR1 SNHLY and CDR2 FYNNEI. This CDR3 has 16 amino acids. Trimming cost V 3 bases and J 2 bases, with 17 bases left between them. The chain's CDR3 is CASSDQTGRDTYEQYF. The CDR3, as DNA: TGTGCCAGCAGTGACCAGACGGGGCGGGATACCTACGAGCAGTACTTC.